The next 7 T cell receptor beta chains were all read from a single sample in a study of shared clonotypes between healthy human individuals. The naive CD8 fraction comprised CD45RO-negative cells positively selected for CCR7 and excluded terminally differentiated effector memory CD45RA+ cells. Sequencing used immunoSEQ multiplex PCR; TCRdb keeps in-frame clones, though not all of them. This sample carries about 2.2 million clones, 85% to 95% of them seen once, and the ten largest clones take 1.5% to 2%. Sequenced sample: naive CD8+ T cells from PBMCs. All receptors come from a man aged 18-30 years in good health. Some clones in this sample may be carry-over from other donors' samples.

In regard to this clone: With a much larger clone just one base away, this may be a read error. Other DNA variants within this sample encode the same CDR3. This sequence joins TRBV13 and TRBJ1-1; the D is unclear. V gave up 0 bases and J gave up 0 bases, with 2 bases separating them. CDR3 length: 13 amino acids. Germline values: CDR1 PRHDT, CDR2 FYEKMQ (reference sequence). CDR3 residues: CASSLGMNTEAFF. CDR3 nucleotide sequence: TGTGCCAGCAGCTTAGGGATGAACACTGAAGCTTTCTTT.

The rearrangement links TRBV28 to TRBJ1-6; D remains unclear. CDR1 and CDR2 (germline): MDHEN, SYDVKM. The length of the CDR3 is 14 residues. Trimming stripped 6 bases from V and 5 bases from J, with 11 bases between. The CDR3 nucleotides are TGTGCCAGCAGCAAATTAGTCCATAATTCACCCCTCCACTTT. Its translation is CASSKLVHNSPLHF.

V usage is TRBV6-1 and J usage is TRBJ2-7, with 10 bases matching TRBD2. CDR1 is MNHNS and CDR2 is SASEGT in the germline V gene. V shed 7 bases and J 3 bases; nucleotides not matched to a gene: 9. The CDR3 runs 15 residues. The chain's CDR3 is CASINSGRTHYEQYF. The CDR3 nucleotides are TGTGCCAGCATCAATAGCGGGAGGACCCACTACGAGCAGTACTTC.

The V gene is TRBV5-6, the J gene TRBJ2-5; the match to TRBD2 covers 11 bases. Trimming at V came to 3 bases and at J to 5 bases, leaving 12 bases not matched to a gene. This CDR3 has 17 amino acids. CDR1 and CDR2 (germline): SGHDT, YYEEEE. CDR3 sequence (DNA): TGTGCCAGCAGCTCCTCCCGCGTGGTAGCGGGAGGGGAGACCCAGTACTTC. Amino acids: CASSSSRVVAGGETQYF.

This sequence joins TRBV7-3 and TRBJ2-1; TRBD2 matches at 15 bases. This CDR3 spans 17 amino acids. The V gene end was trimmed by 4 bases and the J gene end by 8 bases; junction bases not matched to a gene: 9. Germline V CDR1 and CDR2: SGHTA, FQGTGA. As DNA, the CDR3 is TGTGCCAGCAGCTATCGGACTAGCGGGAGGGCTTGGGATGAGCAGTTCTTC. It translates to CASSYRTSGRAWDEQFF.

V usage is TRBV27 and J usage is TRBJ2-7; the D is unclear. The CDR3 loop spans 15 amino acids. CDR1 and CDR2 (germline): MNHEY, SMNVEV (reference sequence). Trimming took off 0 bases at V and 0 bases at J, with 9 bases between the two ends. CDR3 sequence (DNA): TGTGCCAGCAGTTTATCCCCCTGGAGCTCCTACGAGCAGTACTTC. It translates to CASSLSPWSSYEQYF.

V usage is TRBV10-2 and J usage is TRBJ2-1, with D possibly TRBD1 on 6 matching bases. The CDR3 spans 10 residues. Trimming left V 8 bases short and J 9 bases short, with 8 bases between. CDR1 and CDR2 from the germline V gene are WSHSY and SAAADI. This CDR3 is CASGGVEQFF. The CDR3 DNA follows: TGCGCCAGCGGGGGCGTTGAGCAGTTCTTC.